Below, one T cell receptor (beta chain) is given with its context. This record belongs to a study of control samples from healthy donors and cancer patients. Libraries were prepared by immunoSEQ multiplex PCR; TCRdb keeps only in-frame clonotypes and omits some of them. The sample includes about 150,000 clones, around 90% of them seen just once. The CDR3 length is 17 residues. Germline V gives CDR1 SQVTM, CDR2 ANQGSEA. The V segment lost 7 bases and the J segment 2 bases; nucleotides outside the gene matches: 9. The sequence came from a young man in good health. The chain combines TRBV29-1 with TRBJ2-2; 14 bases line up with TRBD2. The sequenced sample was blood. CDR3 nucleotides: TGCAGCGCCCGGACTAGCGGGGGGCCTTATAACACCGGGGAGCTGTTTTTT. It specifies CSARTSGGPYNTGELFF.